Shown below are 27 T cell receptor beta chains from a single sample sequenced in a study of cytomegalovirus exposure and HLA in healthy donors. Sequenced by immunoSEQ multiplex PCR; TCRdb stores in-frame clones only, minus some. The sample has roughly 80,000 clones, around 92% seen once; the top ten hold 0.55% to 0.8%. Sample: PBMCs. These receptors were obtained from a man aged 18 to 29 in good health and CMV-seronegative.

This chain links TRBV6-5 with TRBJ1-2; 7 nucleotides line up with TRBD1. V was clipped by 2 bases and J by 5 bases; unmatched bases: 8. CDR3 size: 15 residues. The germline gives CDR1 MNHEY, CDR2 SVGAGI. DNA of the CDR3: TGTGCCAGCAGTTACACCCCGACAGGGCCGTATGGCTACACCTTC. Its translation: CASSYTPTGPYGYTF.

V and J are TRBV4-2 and TRBJ1-5; D is uncertain. This CDR3 spans 14 amino acids. Germline V lookup: CDR1 LGHNA, CDR2 YNFKEQ. V was shortened by 1 base and J by 11 bases, with 15 bases between the two germline ends. The CDR3 DNA follows: TGTGCCAGCAGCCAAGGAGACGACGGAGAGGCCCAGCATTTT. This translates into CASSQGDDGEAQHF.

The rearrangement joins TRBV10-3 to TRBJ2-3, with TRBD2 identical over 8 bases. This CDR3 is 13 amino acids long. J gave up 9 bases and V 8 bases, and 10 bases lay outside the gene matches. The germline V gene encodes CDR1 ENHRY and CDR2 SYGVKD. CDR3 amino acids: CAISAGGLVTQYF. DNA for the CDR3: TGTGCCATCTCGGCGGGGGGCCTTGTAACGCAGTATTTT.

The chain has TRBV25-1 and TRBJ2-6, with 11 bases fitting TRBD1. The CDR3 length is 16 residues. V shed 4 bases, J shed 3 bases, and the junction held 2 bases outside the gene matches. Germline assignment: CDR1 MGHDK and CDR2 SYGVNS. The CDR3 DNA reads TGTGCCAGCAGTGTGGGACAGGGGGTTGGGGCCAACGTCCTGACTTTC. Protein sequence: CASSVGQGVGANVLTF.

This clone was picked up a small number of times. V is TRBV6-5 and J is TRBJ1-4; D uncertain. CDR1 and CDR2 (germline): MNHEY, SVGAGI. The CDR3 extends over 14 amino acids. Deletions cut 6 bases from V and 8 bases from J, with 16 bases between. The CDR3 sequence is CASSVMVGAEKLFF. DNA for the CDR3: TGTGCCAGCAGCGTTATGGTGGGAGCAGAAAAACTGTTTTTT.

This chain uses TRBV2 with TRBJ1-1; TRBD1 matches at 7 bases. V gave up 4 bases and J gave up 4 bases; unmatched junction bases: 6. The CDR3 has 14 amino acids. Looked up from germline, CDR1 is SNHLY and CDR2 is FYNNEI. Written as DNA, the CDR3 is TGTGCCAGCAGTGTCGTGACAGGGCGCACTGAAGCTTTCTTT. It translates to CASSVVTGRTEAFF.

This clone was observed a handful of times. V is TRBV7-9 and J is TRBJ2-5; 10 bases match TRBD1. Unmatched junction bases numbered 7, after V lost 7 bases and J lost 5 bases. Germline V CDR1 and CDR2: SEHNR, FQNEAQ (reference sequence). CDR3 length: 14 residues. CDR3 DNA sequence: TGTGCCAGCATCCGGGACAGGGGTTTGGAGACCCAGTACTTC. Protein: CASIRDRGLETQYF. Full variable domain (missing parts from reference TRBV7-9 and TRBJ2-5): DTGVSQNPRHKITKRGQNVTFRCDPISEHNRLYWYRQTLGQGPEFLTYFQNEAQLEKSRLLSDRFSAERPKGSFSTLEIQRTEQGDSAMYLCASIRDRGLETQYFGPGTRLLVL.

V usage is TRBV11-2 and J usage is TRBJ1-2; D possibly corresponds to TRBD1 (5 bases). The CDR3 contains 18 residues. Germline lookup yields CDR1 SGHAT and CDR2 FQNNGV. V gave up 1 base and J gave up 0 bases, with 18 bases separating them. CDR3 sequence (DNA): TGTGCCAGCAGCTTAGCCCCCTCCGCGGACATTCCTAACTATGGCTACACCTTC. Protein sequence: CASSLAPSADIPNYGYTF. Full variable domain (missing parts from reference TRBV11-2 and TRBJ1-2): EAGVAQSPRYKIIEKRQSVAFWCNPISGHATLYWYQQILGQGPKLLIQFQNNGVVDDSQLPKDRFSAERLKGVDSTLKIQPAKLEDSAVYLCASSLAPSADIPNYGYTFGSGTRLTVV.

This chain uses TRBV4-1 with TRBJ2-1; the match to TRBD2 covers 9 bases. Germline CDR1 is MGHRA and CDR2 is YSYEKL. The CDR3 has 16 amino acids. Losses at the gene ends were 5 bases for V and 2 bases for J; bases not matched to a gene: 7. CDR3 sequence reads: CASSTRLADTYNEQFF. CDR3 nucleotide sequence: TGCGCCAGCAGCACTAGACTAGCGGACACCTACAATGAGCAGTTCTTC.

This chain connects TRBV5-4 to TRBJ1-6; weak D call: TRBD1 (6 bases). With 2 bases removed from V and 10 bases from J, the gap between germline ends came to 19 bases. Per the germline V gene, CDR1 is SGHNT and CDR2 is YYREEE (reference sequence). The CDR3 has 16 residues. The CDR3 DNA sequence: TGTGCCAGCAGCTTACTGACACAGGGTATTGGATCACCCCTCCACTTT. Its protein product is CASSLLTQGIGSPLHF.

This chain connects TRBV27 to TRBJ2-2, with 9 bases identical to TRBD1. Trimming cost V 4 bases and J 4 bases; bases outside gene matches: 7. CDR1 and CDR2 (germline): MNHEY, SMNVEV (reference sequence). The CDR3 runs to 16 residues. CDR3 nucleotide sequence: TGTGCCAGCAGTTCCCCCGGGACAGGGATCACCGGGGAGCTGTTTTTT. It specifies CASSSPGTGITGELFF.

This clone was seen only once. The chain joins TRBV5-1 to TRBJ1-6, with D unresolved. Germline assignment: CDR1 SGHRS and CDR2 YFSETQ. This CDR3 region has 17 residues. Trimming stripped 0 bases from V and 9 bases from J, with 19 bases between. For the CDR3, the DNA is TGCGCCAGCAGCTTGGGATCCGGTAATCGAAGAGGTTCACCCCTCCACTTT. Amino acids: CASSLGSGNRRGSPLHF.

The rearrangement links TRBV5-4 to TRBJ2-3, with 13 positions matching TRBD2. V lost 4 bases to trimming and J lost 2 bases; unmatched junction nucleotides: 4. This CDR3 spans 16 amino acids. Germline V gives CDR1 SGHNT, CDR2 YYREEE (reference sequence). CDR3 sequence reads: CASSAGLAGITDTQYF. The CDR3 region has the DNA TGTGCCAGCAGCGCGGGACTAGCGGGAATCACAGATACGCAGTATTTT.

V usage is TRBV19 and J usage is TRBJ2-1, with 10 bases fitting TRBD2. The CDR3 is 16 amino acids. Per germline, CDR1 LNHDA and CDR2 SQIVND (reference sequence). The J segment lost 3 bases and the V segment lost 1 base, leaving 3 bases of the junction unmatched. CDR3 sequence: CASSIASGSFYNEQFF. The CDR3 bases are TGTGCCAGTAGTATAGCTAGCGGGAGCTTCTACAATGAGCAGTTCTTC.

The chain employs TRBV12-5 and TRBJ2-5; TRBD2 agrees at 8 bases. From germline, CDR1 is LGHNT and CDR2 FRNRAP. The CDR3 covers 14 residues. V lost 2 bases, J lost 5 bases, and 4 bases stayed unmatched. CDR3 sequence reads: CASGLLGGRETQYF. CDR3 nucleotide sequence: TGTGCTAGTGGTTTGCTTGGCGGGAGGGAGACCCAGTACTTC.

V usage is TRBV6-5 and J usage is TRBJ2-5; TRBD1 agrees at 8 bases. Germline V CDR1 and CDR2: MNHEY, SVGAGI. V trimming: 6 bases; J trimming: 0 bases; junction bases outside the gene matches: 6. This CDR3 has 15 residues. CDR3 in amino acids: CASSLGQVYQETQYF. The CDR3 coding sequence is TGTGCCAGCAGCTTGGGACAGGTGTACCAAGAGACCCAGTACTTC.

The chain couples TRBV7-9 to TRBJ2-7; TRBD1 might be the D (6 bases). The CDR3 extends over 18 amino acids. The germline CDR1 and CDR2 sequences are SEHNR and FQNEAQ (reference sequence). V was cut by 2 bases and J by 0 bases, with 20 bases left in between. The CDR3 DNA is TGTGCCAGCAGCTTACCTGGACAGAGTAGTCTGAGCTCCTACGAGCAGTACTTC. Protein product: CASSLPGQSSLSSYEQYF.

The chain recombines TRBV27 with TRBJ2-3, with D possibly matching TRBD2 (5 bases). Germline V gives CDR1 MNHEY, CDR2 SMNVEV (reference sequence). The CDR3 runs to 16 residues. V dropped 2 bases and J dropped 4 bases, with 16 bases sitting between them. The CDR3 coding sequence is TGTGCCAGCAGTTTAAGCGGAGACGACTCGGCAGATACGCAGTATTTT. Protein sequence: CASSLSGDDSADTQYF.

This CDR3 reads CAWSVFRDRGRGANVLTF. DNA for the CDR3: TGTGCCTGGAGTGTATTCCGGGACAGGGGGCGCGGGGCCAACGTCCTGACTTTC. The J gene is TRBJ2-6, the V gene TRBV30; 12 positions agree with TRBD1. J gave up 4 bases and V 0 bases, and 7 bases lay outside the gene matches. The germline V gene has CDR1 GTSNPN and CDR2 SVGIG (reference sequence). The CDR3 has 18 residues.

This chain joins TRBV2 and TRBJ2-5; tentatively, D is TRBD2 (5 bases). Trimming removed 7 bases at V and 5 bases at J, with 23 bases between. The germline CDR1 and CDR2 sequences are SNHLY and FYNNEI. This CDR3 comprises 16 residues. Here the CDR3 DNA reads TGTGCCAGCAACGCGAACGCGGTCTGGACTTCGGAGACCCAGTACTTC. Amino acids: CASNANAVWTSETQYF.

This chain connects TRBV10-3 to TRBJ1-3; D ambiguous. The CDR3 covers 15 residues. Germline V gene sequence: CDR1 ENHRY, CDR2 SYGVKD. V was cut by 2 bases and J by 0 bases, with 8 bases left in between. The CDR3 here is CAISEIEDSGNTIYF. CDR3 in DNA: TGTGCCATCAGTGAGATCGAGGACTCTGGAAACACCATATATTTT.

This clone was recorded only once. The chain uses TRBV4-1 and TRBJ1-6; D unresolved. Per the germline V gene, CDR1 is MGHRA and CDR2 is YSYEKL. Trimming left V 4 bases short and J 0 bases short, with 28 bases between. This CDR3 has 22 residues. CDR3 loop: CASSPHPWYAGPRSSYNSPLHF. The CDR3 bases are TGCGCCAGCAGCCCTCACCCCTGGTACGCGGGTCCGAGGAGCTCCTATAATTCACCCCTCCACTTT.

The chain carries TRBV10-3 and TRBJ2-2; TRBD2 agrees at 13 bases. The germline V gene has CDR1 ENHRY and CDR2 SYGVKD. The trim removed 7 bases at V and 4 bases at J, leaving 9 bases unmatched. The CDR3 is 17 amino acids. The CDR3 loop is CAITQTSGRLGTGELFF. CDR3 nucleotide sequence: TGTGCCATCACCCAGACTAGCGGGAGGTTGGGCACCGGGGAGCTGTTTTTT.

The chain uses TRBV5-1 and TRBJ2-1; D uncertain. CDR3 size: 14 residues. Germline CDR1 is SGHRS and CDR2 is YFSETQ. Trimming stripped 0 bases from V and 5 bases from J, with 9 bases between. The CDR3 protein is CASSLVPDNNEQFF. In DNA, the CDR3 is TGCGCCAGCAGCTTGGTTCCAGATAACAATGAGCAGTTCTTC.

The J gene is TRBJ2-1, the V gene TRBV4-2, with 11 nucleotides matching TRBD2. Looked up from germline, CDR1 is LGHNA and CDR2 is YNFKEQ. The CDR3 extends over 16 amino acids. V dropped 2 bases and J dropped 7; count of bases not matched to a gene: 7. The CDR3 loop reads CASSQPTSGSPNEQFF. The CDR3 nucleotides are TGTGCCAGCAGCCAACCCACTAGCGGGAGTCCTAATGAGCAGTTCTTC.

V gene TRBV2 combines with J gene TRBJ1-2; 7 nucleotides agree with TRBD1. V trimming: 7 bases; J trimming: 4 bases; junction bases outside the gene matches: 6. CDR1 is SNHLY and CDR2 is FYNNEI in the germline V gene. The CDR3 runs to 13 residues. The DNA for the CDR3 is TGTGCCAGCAACCCTACAGGGGCCTATGGCTACACCTTC. It encodes CASNPTGAYGYTF.

The rearrangement links TRBV6-5 to TRBJ1-1; D call uncertain. The V end was cut by 4 bases, the J end by 5 bases, with 17 bases between. Germline V CDR1 and CDR2: MNHEY, SVGAGI. CDR3 length: 15 residues. CDR3 residues: CASSWSNQRETEAFF. CDR3 sequence (DNA): TGTGCCAGCAGTTGGAGTAATCAAAGGGAGACTGAAGCTTTCTTT.